This record concerns one T cell receptor (beta chain) sequence. Its antigen is unidentified. One entry per CDR3 protein, called by TCRdb with MiXCR from the 5' RACE reads. The table includes about 350,000 distinct CDR3 sequences, 20% to 25% detected once. The sample comes from a study of T-cell memory formation after mild COVID-19. Study details: The two donors had largely donor-specific TCR clusters.

Whole-study findings and limits: Shrinking CD4+ clones resided mostly in CM and EM, and CD8+ ones in EMRA. There was a balanced CD4/CD8 profile in clones contracting day 15 to 85, and later expanders leaned CD4+. Pre-infection memory already had some responding clones, implying cross-reactive memory joined.

The CDR3 covers 16 residues. CDR1 and CDR2 from the germline V gene are SGHAT and FQNNGV. Trimming took off 4 bases at V and 3 bases at J, with 13 bases between the two ends. V and J are TRBV11-2 and TRBJ2-6; the D gene is possibly TRBD2 (5 bases). This receptor was obtained from a man between 18 and 35 years old who had mild COVID-19 (a few samples of this study predate the infection). Cell type and time point are not known. The sequenced sample was PBMCs or a T cell subset sorted from them (not recorded which). This CDR3 is CASSSFWEYGANVLTF. In DNA, the CDR3 is TGTGCCAGCAGCTCCTTCTGGGAGTATGGGGCCAACGTCCTGACTTTC.